Shown below are 27 T cell receptor beta chains from a single sample sequenced in a study of tumor and adjacent non-tumor tissue in lung cancer. TCRbeta libraries were built with three rounds of nested PCR, modified from ARM-PCR. MiXCR was run by TCRdb on the multiplex PCR reads, yielding one entry per CDR3 protein. The repertoire holds some 80,000 distinct CDR3 sequences, with 76% as singletons. This sample's RNA came from whole unsorted tissue. Distant lung tissue was collected more than 3 cm away from the tumor edge. The sequencing input was distant non-tumor lung tissue. Receptors originate from a man between 70 and 80 years old with non-small cell lung cancer.

This chain joins TRBV10-1 and TRBJ2-3; D ambiguous. Germline V lookup: CDR1 WNHNN, CDR2 SYGVQD (reference sequence). The ends were cut back, 3 bases at V and 1 base at J, with 11 bases in the middle. The CDR3 covers 15 residues. CDR3: CASSDRVAGTDTQYF. The DNA for the CDR3 is TGCGCCAGCAGTGATAGGGTGGCTGGCACAGATACGCAGTATTTT.

As concerns this clonotype: Likely a read error: the CDR3 ends without its conserved phenylalanine or tryptophan. The DNA is left out, because the CDR3 cannot be placed on it with certainty; the CDR3 is given as TCRdb lists it. The rearrangement uses TRBV29-1 and TRBJ1-2; the table names TRBD1, a call not compared with the DNA. Germline V lookup: CDR1 SQVTM, CDR2 ANQGSEA. The CDR3 is made up of 13 amino acids, end residues included. The CDR3: CSILQTGTYGYPS.

The sample holds many counts of this clonotype. This chain joins TRBV4-1 and TRBJ2-7; D might be TRBD1 or TRBD2, each matching 5 bases. The V and J ends lost 4 bases and 0 bases respectively, with 10 bases between them. Germline V gene sequence: CDR1 MGHRA, CDR2 YSYEKL. The CDR3 spans 14 residues. The CDR3 sequence: CASSLGPRSYEQYF. Written as DNA, the CDR3 is TGCGCCAGCAGCCTGGGACCGCGCTCCTACGAGCAGTACTTC.

A note on this clonotype: At one end, the junction sequence differs from germline, possibly due to a read error. This sequence joins TRBV6-1 and TRBJ2-7, with unresolved D. The CDR3 consists of 14 residues. CDR1 and CDR2 from the germline V gene are MNHNS and SASEGT. CDR3: CANSTTGGSYEQYF. For the CDR3, the DNA is TGTGCCAACAGTACGACTGGCGGCTCCTACGAGCAGTACTTC.

A remark on this clonotype: The junction and the germline gene differ at one end; a read error may be behind it. This sequence joins TRBV4-2 and TRBJ2-7; possibly TRBD2 for D (5 bases). The CDR3 has 14 residues. The germline V gene encodes CDR1 LGHNA and CDR2 YNFKEQ. In DNA, the CDR3 is TGTGCCAGTAGCCAAGATAGAGGGATCGACGAGCAGTACTTC. This gives the protein CASSQDRGIDEQYF.

This clonotype was counted at least ten times. The chain recombines TRBV10-3 with TRBJ2-3; 7 bases match TRBD2. The CDR3 consists of 16 residues. Germline-derived CDR1 and CDR2 are ENHRY and SYGVKD. Losses at the gene ends were 3 bases for V and 1 base for J; bases not matched to a gene: 7. The CDR3 DNA is TGTGCCATCAGTGATCTCGCGGGAGAGGGCACAGATACGCAGTATTTT. Translated, it gives CAISDLAGEGTDTQYF.

CDR3 sequence: CANIRGADYEQYF. The CDR3 nucleotides read TGTGCCAACATCCGGGGGGCTGACTACGAGCAGTACTTC. The chain uses TRBV6-2 or TRBV6-3 and TRBJ2-7, with D perhaps matching TRBD2 (7 bases). This CDR3 contains 13 residues. V was shortened by 10 bases and J by 3 bases, with 16 bases between the two germline ends. Germline CDR1 is MNHEY and CDR2 is SVGEGT.

Points on this clonotype: A much larger clone sits a single nucleotide away, making a read error possible. The V call is TRBV12-3 or TRBV12-4, the J call TRBJ2-3; perhaps TRBD2 as D (6 bases). The CDR3 contains 15 residues. The CDR3 region has the DNA TGTGCCAGCAGTTTAGGTAGCGGAGGCACAGATACGCATTATTTT. Residues: CASSLGSGGTDTHYF.

In the case of this clonotype: Germline is not matched at one junction end, which may reflect a read error. The J gene is TRBJ2-5, the V gene TRBV7-9; unclear D gene. CDR1 and CDR2 (germline): SEHNR, FQNEAQ (reference sequence). This CDR3 comprises 15 residues. The CDR3 DNA follows: TGTGTCAGCAGCCCCCCGGGCAGTACGAAAGAAACCCAGTACTTC. Amino acid sequence: CVSSPPGSTKETQYF.

With respect to this clonotype: Its ends do not fully match the called genes, so a read error is possible. The V and J genes are TRBV6-5 and TRBJ1-2, with 9 bases matching TRBD1. Germline assignment: CDR1 MNHEY and CDR2 SVGAGI. The CDR3 spans 14 residues. CDR3 sequence: CASSRGQGMRGYTF. As DNA, the CDR3 is TGTGCCAGCAGTAGAGGACAGGGGATGAGAGGCTACACATTC.

The chain uses TRBV6-6 and TRBJ2-2; 8 bases are a match to TRBD1. Germline V gene sequence: CDR1 MNHNY, CDR2 SVGAGI (reference sequence). The CDR3 is 19 residues long. V dropped 2 bases and J dropped 4; count of bases not matched to a gene: 15. CDR3: CASSYANYDWTGLTGELFF. CDR3 nucleotide sequence: TGTGCCAGCAGTTACGCAAACTACGATTGGACAGGGCTCACCGGGGAGCTGTTTTTT.

About this clonotype: One end of the junction does not line up with germline, which may come from a read error. The CDR3 is CAGSQDDYSYNEQFF. DNA for the CDR3: TGTGCCGGCAGCCAAGACGACTACTCCTACAATGAGCAGTTCTTC. The V and J genes are TRBV16 and TRBJ2-1, with a weak D call TRBD2 (5 bases). CDR1 is KGHSY, CDR2 FQNENV, per germline. The length of the CDR3 is 15 residues. The full variable domain, in which reference TRBV16 and TRBJ2-1 provide the parts outside the CDR3, is GEEVAQTPKHLVRGEGQKAKLYCAPIKGHSYVFWYQQVLKNEFKFLISFQNENVFDETGMPKERFSAKCLPNSPCSLEIQATKLEDSAVYFCAGSQDDYSYNEQFFGPGTRLTVL.

This clonotype was found once. One end of the junction fails to match germline, which may point to a read error. The chain combines TRBV10-2 with TRBJ2-3, with D possibly called TRBD1 or TRBD2 (6 bases each). CDR1 is WSHSY and CDR2 is SAAADI in the germline V gene. The CDR3 runs to 13 residues. CDR3 in amino acids: CASNEGGTDTQYF. CDR3 in DNA: TGCGCCAGCAATGAGGGGGGTACAGATACGCAGTATTTT.

Comment on this clonotype: Germline and junction disagree at one end, which may indicate a read error. The chain links TRBV11-2 to TRBJ2-1; TRBD1 agrees at 10 bases. CDR1 SGHAT and CDR2 FQNNGV come from the germline V gene. The CDR3 loop spans 16 amino acids. The CDR3 sequence is CASSSVGTGDFNAQFF. In DNA form, the CDR3 reads TGTGCCAGCAGCTCGGTCGGGACAGGGGATTTCAATGCGCAGTTCTTC.

By its share, this clonotype is hyperexpanded. J is TRBJ2-1 and V is TRBV6-5, with no clear D. The germline V gene encodes CDR1 MNHEY and CDR2 SVGAGI. The V end lost 7 bases, the J end lost 7 bases, and 8 bases lay between the germline ends. The CDR3 length is 11 residues. The CDR3 DNA reads as TGTGCCAGCAATACCGGGAATGAGCAGTTCTTC. Translating gives CASNTGNEQFF.

In nucleotides, the CDR3 is TGTGCCAGCAGTCGTCCCGGGAAAGGGATTGGCTCTGGAAACGTAATATATTTT. Amino acid sequence: CASSRPGKGIGSGNVIYF. The V gene is TRBV12-3 or TRBV12-4, the J gene TRBJ1-3; the D is unclear. This CDR3 has 18 residues. V lost 5 bases and J lost 13, with 33 bases in between.

The rearrangement links TRBV6-5 to TRBJ2-3; tentative D call: TRBD1 (5 bases). The CDR3 has 14 residues. Trimming cost V 0 bases and J 5 bases, with 9 bases left between them. Germline V gene sequence: CDR1 MNHEY, CDR2 SVGAGI. CDR3 sequence: CASSYSDIRDTQYF. CDR3 in DNA: TGTGCCAGCAGTTACTCGGACATTAGAGATACGCAGTATTTT.

The chain has TRBV6-1 and TRBJ1-5, with D uncertain. CDR3 length equals 18 residues. Trimming cost V 0 bases and J 0 bases, with 15 bases left between them. Germline CDR1 is MNHNS and CDR2 is SASEGT. In DNA, the CDR3 is TGTGCCAGCAGTGAAGCTGGGAGGACTAAGGGTAGCAATCAGCCCCAGCATTTT. As protein: CASSEAGRTKGSNQPQHF.

There are a few counts of this clonotype. A clone one base away is much larger, so this may be a read error. The CDR3 reads CASSVATGFPYSSYNSLLHF. The CDR3 DNA is TGTGCCAGCAGCGTAGCCACCGGTTTCCCATATAGCTCCTATAATTCACTCCTCCACTTT. The gene calls are TRBV7-9 and TRBJ1-6; the D is unclear. The CDR3 totals 20 residues. Germline assignment: CDR1 SEHNR and CDR2 FQNEAQ (reference sequence).

With regard to this clonotype: A single base separates this from a much larger clone, so it may be a read error. The chain has TRBV4-1 and TRBJ2-5, with TRBD1 as a possible D gene (5 bases). Per the germline V gene, CDR1 is MGHRA and CDR2 is YSYEKL. The length of the CDR3 is 15 residues. CDR3 DNA: TGCGCCACCAGCCAAGTATTGACAGTTGAAGAGACCCAGTACTTC. It codes for CATSQVLTVEETQYF.

This clonotype was seen a few times. The CDR3 loop reads CASNRCGYNEQFF. CDR3 nucleotide sequence: TGTGCCAGCAACAGATGCGGTTATAATGAGCAGTTCTTC. The chain is built from TRBV6-2 or TRBV6-3 and TRBJ2-1; no definite D call. The germline V and J ends were trimmed by 7 bases and 7 bases, with 14 bases remaining between them. CDR1 and CDR2 from the germline V gene are MNHEY and SVGEGT. The CDR3 runs 13 residues.

Note on this clonotype: At one end the junction does not follow the germline gene, possibly because of a read error. The chain uses TRBV12-3 or TRBV12-4 and TRBJ2-5; D not resolved. This CDR3 comprises 14 residues. The CDR3 here is CVSSLPDPRETQYF. CDR3 sequence (DNA): TGTGTCAGCAGTCTACCGGACCCTCGAGAGACCCAATATTTC.

Concerning this clonotype itself: Mismatch with germline at one junction end may stem from a read error. This chain connects TRBV6-5 to TRBJ1-3; D is uncertain. This CDR3 comprises 16 residues. Germline V lookup: CDR1 MNHEY, CDR2 SVGAGI. The CDR3 is CANSYPFENSGNTIYF. Here the CDR3 DNA reads TGTGCCAACAGTTACCCGTTCGAGAACTCTGGAAACACCATATATTTT.

This clonotype was detected only a few times. One base away lies a much larger clone, so this may be a sequencing read error. The J gene is TRBJ2-3, the V gene TRBV29-1; 7 nucleotides align to TRBD2. The CDR3 sequence is 15 residues long. The V gene's germline CDR1 is SQVTM and CDR2 ANQGSEA. The CDR3 nucleotides read TGCAGCGTTGAAACAGCTAGCGGAAACACAGATACGAAGTATTTT. It translates to CSVETASGNTDTKYF.

This clonotype has only a few counts. This could be a read error, since a much larger clone is one nucleotide away. The chain is built from TRBV6-5 and TRBJ2-3, with no clear D. This CDR3 comprises 14 residues. CDR1 MNHEY and CDR2 SVGAGI come from the germline V gene. In DNA form, the CDR3 reads TGTGCCAACAGTTCCCTCCTTTTCCCAGATACGCAGTATTTT. It yields the protein CANSSLLFPDTQYF.

The chain links TRBV4-3 to TRBJ2-7; D ambiguous. The length of the CDR3 is 15 residues. The germline V gene encodes CDR1 LGHNA and CDR2 YSLEER. The V and J ends lost 3 bases and 6 bases respectively, with 18 bases between them. This CDR3 reads CASSHATKRFPEQYF. DNA for the CDR3: TGCGCCAGCAGCCACGCCACCAAGAGGTTCCCCGAGCAGTACTTC.

V is TRBV6-1 and J is TRBJ1-1; a weak D match, TRBD1 (5 bases). The CDR3 runs 13 residues. V was shortened by 3 bases and J by 8 bases, with 13 bases between the two germline ends. Germline V gene sequence: CDR1 MNHNS, CDR2 SASEGT. The CDR3 nucleotides read TGTGCCAGCAGTGATGGGGACGTGAGGGAAGCTTTCTTT. Protein: CASSDGDVREAFF.